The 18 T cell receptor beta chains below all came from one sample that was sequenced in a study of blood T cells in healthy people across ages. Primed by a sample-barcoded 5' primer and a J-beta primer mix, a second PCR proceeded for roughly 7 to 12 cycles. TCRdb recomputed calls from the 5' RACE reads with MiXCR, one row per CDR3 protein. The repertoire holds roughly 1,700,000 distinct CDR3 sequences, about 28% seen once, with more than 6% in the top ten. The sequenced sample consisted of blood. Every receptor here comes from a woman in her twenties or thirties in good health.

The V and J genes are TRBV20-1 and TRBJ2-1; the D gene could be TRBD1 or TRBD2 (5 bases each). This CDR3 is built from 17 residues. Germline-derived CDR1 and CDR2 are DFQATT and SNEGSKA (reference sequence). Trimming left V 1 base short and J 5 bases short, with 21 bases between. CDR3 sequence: CSARGGVGDGKHNEQFF. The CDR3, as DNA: TGCAGTGCTAGAGGTGGGGTGGGGGACGGGAAACACAATGAGCAGTTCTTC.

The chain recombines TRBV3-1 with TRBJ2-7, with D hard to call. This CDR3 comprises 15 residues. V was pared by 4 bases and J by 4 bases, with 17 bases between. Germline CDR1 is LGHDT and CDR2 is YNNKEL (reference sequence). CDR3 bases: TGTGCCAGCAGCCCCGCGGCGGTGGGTCCTTACGAGCAGTACTTC. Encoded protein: CASSPAAVGPYEQYF.

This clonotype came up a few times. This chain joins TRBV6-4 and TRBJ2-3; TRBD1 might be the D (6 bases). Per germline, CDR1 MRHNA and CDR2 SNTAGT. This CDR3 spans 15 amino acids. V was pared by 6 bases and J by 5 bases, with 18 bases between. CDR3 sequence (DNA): TGTGCCAGCAGACCGACAGGCCTCCTAGGAGATACGCAGTATTTT. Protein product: CASRPTGLLGDTQYF.

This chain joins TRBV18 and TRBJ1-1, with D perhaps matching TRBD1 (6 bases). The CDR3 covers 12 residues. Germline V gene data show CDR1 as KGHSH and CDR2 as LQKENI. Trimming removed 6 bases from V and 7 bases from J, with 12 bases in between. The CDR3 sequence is CASSMDSLEAFF. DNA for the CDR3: TGTGCCAGCTCCATGGACAGCCTTGAAGCTTTCTTT. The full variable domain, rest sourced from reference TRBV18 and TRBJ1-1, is NAGVMQNPRHLVRRRGQEARLRCSPMKGHSHVYWYRQLPEEGLKFMVYLQKENIIDESGMPKERFSAEFPKEGPSILRIQQVVRGDSAAYFCASSMDSLEAFFGQGTRLTVV.

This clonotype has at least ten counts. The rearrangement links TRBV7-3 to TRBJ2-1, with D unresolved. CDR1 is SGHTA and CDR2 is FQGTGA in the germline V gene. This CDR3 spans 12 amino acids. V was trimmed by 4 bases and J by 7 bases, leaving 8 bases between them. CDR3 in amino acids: CASSSDANEQFF. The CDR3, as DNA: TGTGCCAGCAGCTCCGACGCGAATGAGCAGTTCTTC.

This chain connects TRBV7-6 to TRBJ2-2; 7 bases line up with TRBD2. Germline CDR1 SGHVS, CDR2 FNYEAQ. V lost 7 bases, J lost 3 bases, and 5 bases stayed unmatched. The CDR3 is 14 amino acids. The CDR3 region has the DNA TGTGCCAGCATCCCTAGCGGTTACACCGGGGAGCTGTTTTTT. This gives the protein CASIPSGYTGELFF.

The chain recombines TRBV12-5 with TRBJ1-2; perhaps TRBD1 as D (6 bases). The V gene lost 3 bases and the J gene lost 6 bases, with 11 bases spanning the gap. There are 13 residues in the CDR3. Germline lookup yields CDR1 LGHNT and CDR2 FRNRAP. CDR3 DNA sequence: TGTGCTAGTGGTTTCCCAGGGGAGAATGGCTACACCTTC. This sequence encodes CASGFPGENGYTF. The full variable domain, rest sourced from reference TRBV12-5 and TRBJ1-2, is DARVTQTPRHKVTEMGQEVTMRCQPILGHNTVFWYRQTMMQGLELLAYFRNRAPLDDSGMPKDRFSAEMPDATLATLKIQPSEPRDSAVYFCASGFPGENGYTFGSGTRLTVV.

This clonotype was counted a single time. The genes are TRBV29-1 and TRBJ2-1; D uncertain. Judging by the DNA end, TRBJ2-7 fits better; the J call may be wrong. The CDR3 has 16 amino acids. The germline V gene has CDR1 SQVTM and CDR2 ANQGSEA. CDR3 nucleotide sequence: TGCAGCGTTGAAGATCCGAGCGAGAGCTCCTACAATGAGCAGTACTTC. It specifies CSVEDPSESSYNEQYF.

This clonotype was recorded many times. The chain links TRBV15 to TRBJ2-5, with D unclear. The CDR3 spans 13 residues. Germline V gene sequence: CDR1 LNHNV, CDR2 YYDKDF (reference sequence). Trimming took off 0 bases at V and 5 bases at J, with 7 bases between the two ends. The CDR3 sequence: CATSRDKSETQYF. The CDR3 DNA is TGTGCCACCAGCAGAGACAAATCCGAGACCCAGTACTTC.

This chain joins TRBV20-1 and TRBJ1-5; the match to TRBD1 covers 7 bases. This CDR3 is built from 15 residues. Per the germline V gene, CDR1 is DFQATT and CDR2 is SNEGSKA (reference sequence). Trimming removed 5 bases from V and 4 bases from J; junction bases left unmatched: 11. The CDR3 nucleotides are TGCAGTGCTGCTCAAGGGGGCGCGGTAAATCAGCCCCAGCATTTT. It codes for CSAAQGGAVNQPQHF.

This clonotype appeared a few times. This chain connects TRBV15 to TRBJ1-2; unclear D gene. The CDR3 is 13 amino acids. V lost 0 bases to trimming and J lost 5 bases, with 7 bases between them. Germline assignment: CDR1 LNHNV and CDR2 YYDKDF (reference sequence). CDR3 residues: CATSRDLSYGYTF. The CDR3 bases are TGTGCCACCAGCAGAGATTTGAGTTATGGCTACACCTTC.

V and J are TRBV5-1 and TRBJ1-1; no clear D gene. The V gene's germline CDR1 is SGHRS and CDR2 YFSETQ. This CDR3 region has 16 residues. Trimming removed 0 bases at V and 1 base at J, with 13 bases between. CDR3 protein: CASSLGGYRWNTEAFF. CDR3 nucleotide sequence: TGCGCCAGCAGCTTGGGGGGTTATCGGTGGAACACTGAAGCTTTCTTT.

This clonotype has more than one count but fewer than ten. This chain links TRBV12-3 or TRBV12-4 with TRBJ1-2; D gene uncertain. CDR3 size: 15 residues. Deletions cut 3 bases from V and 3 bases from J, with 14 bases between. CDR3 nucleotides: TGTGCCAGCAGTTTTGGAGGAGGTGTTTACTATGGCTACACCTTC. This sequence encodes CASSFGGGVYYGYTF.

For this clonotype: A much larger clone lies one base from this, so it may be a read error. The DNA of the CDR3 is TGCAGCGTTGATGGTCCAGCCTTCTCCTCCTGCGAGCAGTACTTC. Residues: CSVDGPAFSSCEQYF. The chain couples TRBV29-1 to TRBJ2-7; D ambiguous. The germline V gene encodes CDR1 SQVTM and CDR2 ANQGSEA. This CDR3 region has 15 residues.

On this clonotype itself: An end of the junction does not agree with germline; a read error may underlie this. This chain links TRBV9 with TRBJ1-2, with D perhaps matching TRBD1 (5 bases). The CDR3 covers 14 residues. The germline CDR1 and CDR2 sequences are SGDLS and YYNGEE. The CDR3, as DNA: TGTGCCAGCAGCGAAAGCAGGGAGGGCTATGGCTACATCTTC. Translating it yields CASSESREGYGYIF.

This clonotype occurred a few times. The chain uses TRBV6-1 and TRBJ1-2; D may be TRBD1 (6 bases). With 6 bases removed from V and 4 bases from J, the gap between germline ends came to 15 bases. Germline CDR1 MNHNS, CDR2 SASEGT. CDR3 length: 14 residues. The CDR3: CASREQGFAYGYTF. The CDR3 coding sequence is TGTGCCAGCAGGGAACAGGGTTTCGCCTATGGCTACACCTTC.

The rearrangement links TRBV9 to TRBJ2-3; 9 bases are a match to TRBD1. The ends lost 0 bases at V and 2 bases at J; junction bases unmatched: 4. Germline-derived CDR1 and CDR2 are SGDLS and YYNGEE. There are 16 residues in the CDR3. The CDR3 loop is CASSVGQGVNTDTQYF. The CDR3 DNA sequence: TGTGCCAGCAGCGTAGGACAGGGGGTGAACACAGATACGCAGTATTTT.

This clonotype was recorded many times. CDR3 nucleotide sequence: TGCAGTGCTAGGGGGCAGCCACCGGAGCAGTACTTC. This gives the protein CSARGQPPEQYF. The chain recombines TRBV20-1 with TRBJ2-7, with a possible D match to TRBD1 (5 bases). CDR3 length: 12 amino acids. Germline loops: CDR1 DFQATT, CDR2 SNEGSKA (reference sequence). Between the trimmed V and J ends, which lost 3 bases and 7 bases, there was a span of 13 bases.